The 6 T cell receptor beta chains presented below share a single source sample, sequenced in a study of T cell responses to AZD1222 COVID-19 vaccine. The assay was immunoSEQ multiplex PCR, and TCRdb's table has in-frame clones only and misses some. The repertoire has under 130,000 clones, 89% of them found once; the top ten carry over 35%. Sequences were derived from peripheral blood, sampled 28 days after the second AZD1222 dose. The source is an adult who received the AZD1222 COVID-19 vaccine.

The chain recombines TRBV28 with TRBJ2-7, with D uncertain. V shed 3 bases and J shed 7 bases, with 16 bases lying between them. Looked up from germline, CDR1 is MDHEN and CDR2 is SYDVKM. CDR3 length: 14 residues. The CDR3 loop is CASSLGPPRPEQYF. The CDR3 DNA is TGTGCCAGCAGTTTGGGTCCCCCCCGCCCTGAGCAGTACTTC.

This clone showed up just a few times. This chain links TRBV2 with TRBJ2-7; the D is unclear. Germline-derived CDR1 and CDR2 are SNHLY and FYNNEI. This CDR3 has 13 amino acids. Trimming removed 7 bases from V and 4 bases from J, with 14 bases in between. The CDR3 reads CASTQDNIYEQYF. CDR3 DNA: TGTGCCAGCACCCAGGATAACATTTACGAGCAGTACTTC.

This chain connects TRBV2 to TRBJ2-3; D call uncertain. Germline V gene sequence: CDR1 SNHLY, CDR2 FYNNEI. Trimming took 3 bases from V and 4 from J, leaving 14 bases between them. The CDR3 is 15 amino acids. CDR3 bases: TGTGCCAGCAGTGACGTGGGCCCTGGCGCAGATACGCAGTATTTT. As protein: CASSDVGPGADTQYF. Based on the CDR3 plus reference TRBV2 and TRBJ2-3, the full variable domain is EPEVTQTPSHQVTQMGQEVILRCVPISNHLYFYWYRQILGQKVEFLVSFYNNEISEKSEIFDDQFSVERPDGSNFTLKIRSTKLEDSAMYFCASSDVGPGADTQYFGPGTRLTVL.

The chain joins TRBV24-1 to TRBJ1-2; no clear D gene. Germline V gene data show CDR1 as KGHDR and CDR2 as SFDVKD. There are 13 residues in the CDR3. The ends were cut back, 0 bases at V and 4 bases at J, with 5 bases in the middle. CDR3 amino acids: CATSDLGGYGYTF. The CDR3 coding sequence is TGTGCCACCAGTGATTTGGGCGGCTATGGCTACACCTTC.

The CDR3 sequence: CASSGGTDYGYTF. As DNA, the CDR3 is TGTGCCAGCAGCGGGGGGACGGATTATGGCTACACCTTC. The chain links TRBV9 to TRBJ1-2; tentatively, D is TRBD1 (5 bases). The CDR3 is 13 residues long. V was shortened by 3 bases and J by 5 bases, with 11 bases between the two germline ends. CDR1 is SGDLS and CDR2 is YYNGEE in the germline V gene. Looking up the rest from reference TRBV9 and TRBJ1-2 gives the full variable domain: DSGVTQTPKHLITATGQRVTLRCSPRSGDLSVYWYQQSLDQGLQFLIQYYNGEERAKGNILERFSAQQFPDLHSELNLSSLELGDSALYFCASSGGTDYGYTFGSGTRLTVV.

DNA of the CDR3: TGTGCCAGCAGCTTATCCCCCTTAGCGGGCCTCTCCTACAATGAGCAGTTCTTC. It translates to CASSLSPLAGLSYNEQFF. The J gene is TRBJ2-1, the V gene TRBV7-2; 7 nucleotides match TRBD2. Germline CDR1 is SGHTA and CDR2 is FQGNSA. This CDR3 has 18 amino acids. The V gene end was trimmed by 2 bases and the J gene end by 0 bases; junction bases not matched to a gene: 10. The variable domain in full, completed from reference TRBV7-2 and TRBJ2-1, reads GAGVSQSPSNKVTEKGKDVELRCDPISGHTALYWYRQSLGQGLEFLIYFQGNSAPDKSGLPSDRFSAERTGGSVSTLTIQRTQQEDSAVYLCASSLSPLAGLSYNEQFFGPGTRLTVL.